This record concerns one T cell receptor (beta chain) sequence. Which antigen it targets is not known. No much larger clone is present one base from it, and per-base qualities are unavailable. The time point label here, explained by the study, means: cycle 4 day 1 (C4D1), after less than seven weeks of nivolumab. Every trial patient had relapsed following autologous stem cell transplantation, and prior brentuximab vedotin exposure was what differed among cohorts A, B and C. The trial cohort was composed of approximately 56 patients with relapsed/refractory classical Hodgkin lymphoma, for whom complete response, partial response or progressive disease was recorded as best overall response. In the multi-cohort phase II CheckMate 205 trial, trial patients received single-agent nivolumab. An independent review committee assessed best overall response by applying the 2007 International Working Group response criteria. PBMCs from the trial were collected at three points: immediately before nivolumab initiation (C1D1), and during therapy at cycle 2 day 1 and cycle 4 day 1. After peripheral blood was drawn into 8 mL Vacutainer Cell Preparation Tubes, PBMCs were isolated by centrifugation and then cryopreserved.

Genomic DNA was extracted with the Qiagen DNeasy kit from unsorted PBMCs and from negatively selected CD4+ and CD8+ fractions. TCR beta CDR3 regions were amplified by immunoSEQ multiplex PCR using primers annealing to V and J segments. A synthetic immune receptor repertoire was used to minimize amplification bias, and any residual bias was removed computationally once sequencing was done. From the authors' description of their analysis: Repertoire diversity was quantified as the Shannon entropy index using custom Python scripts. The unsorted, CD4+ and CD8+ repertoires were each analyzed separately, with the exception of combined analyses, where CD4+ and CD8+ sequences were merged in silico. Clonal expansion was defined as a frequency increase of at least 2-fold after treatment compared with C1D1, and clones undetected at baseline were assigned a pseudocount of 0.5. Singleton clones were defined as clones with 0 or 1 copy at C1D1, and non-singleton clones were defined as clones with 2 or more copies. Clones expanded in unsorted samples were annotated as CD4+, CD8+ or unknown by matching protein sequences in sorted samples from the same patient. Wilcoxon tests on paired samples were used to test diversity changes from C1D1 to C4D1. The table was pulled from immuneACCESS by TCRdb, which kept in-frame rearrangements only. Such tables lose some clones; where checked, under half of the loss comes from unresolved V genes, and the rest has no known cause. V, J and clone size are taken as reported in that table, and D and trimming were inferred from the DNA itself. For this sample the table gives 50,000 or so clones, of which around 76% were detected only once. The ten largest account for about an eighth of the sample.

This entry belongs to a study of PD-1 blockade in classical Hodgkin lymphoma (TCRdb year 2020). Study-level background: Nivolumab dosing was 3 mg/kg intravenously every 2 weeks, continuing until either disease progression or unacceptable toxicity. The study used TCR beta sequencing and CyTOF to define a peripheral blood immune signature of response to PD-1 blockade in classical Hodgkin lymphoma. What the work shows at the level of the full study, not this receptor alone: Baseline TCR diversity was reported to be lower in newly diagnosed patients than in healthy donors and to be lower still in relapsed/refractory patients. Patients starting nivolumab less than 1 year after ASCT had lower diversity and were excluded from later analyses to avoid confounding by immune reconstitution. A significant rise by C4D1 was seen in CD4+ but not CD8+ TCR diversity (p=0.0027 vs p=0.16), with the rise being most apparent in complete responders (p=0.02). The study covered only a single clinical trial cohort, and the causes of the repertoire differences, possibly disease activity or prior therapy, were still not defined. Trial patients with a complete response had baseline diversity similar to that of newly diagnosed patients, while partial responders and progressors had significantly lower diversity.

This clonotype was obtained from a human donor with classical Hodgkin lymphoma. Specimen: peripheral blood mononuclear cells (PBMCs), collected before the fourth cycle of nivolumab.

The CDR3 in this case is CASSFRQFGSGNIQYF. The DNA reads as follows: TGTGCCAGCAGCTTCCGACAGTTCGGTAGTGGAAACATTCAGTACTTC. Recombination connected TRBV11-3 to TRBJ2-4; tentative D gene TRBD1, with 5 bases matching. The CDR3 numbers 16 residues from cysteine through phenylalanine. This entry keeps only the CDR3 DNA: 48 bases, framed from base 1. The V end loses 3 bases and the J end loses 6 bases, and a stretch of 18 bases separates them. According to the germline V gene, CDR1 reads SGHNT and CDR2 reads YENEEA.